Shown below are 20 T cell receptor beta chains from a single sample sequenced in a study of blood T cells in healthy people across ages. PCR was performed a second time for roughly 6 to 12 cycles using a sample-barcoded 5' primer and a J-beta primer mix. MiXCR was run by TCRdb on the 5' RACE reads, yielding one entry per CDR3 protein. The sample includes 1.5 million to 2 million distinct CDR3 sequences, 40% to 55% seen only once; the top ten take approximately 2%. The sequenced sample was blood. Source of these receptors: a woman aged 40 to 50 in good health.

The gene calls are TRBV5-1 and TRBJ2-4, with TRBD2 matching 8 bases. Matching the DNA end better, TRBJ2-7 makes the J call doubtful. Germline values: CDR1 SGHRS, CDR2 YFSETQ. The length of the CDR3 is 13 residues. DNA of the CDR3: TGCGCCAGCAGGACTAGCGATGACTGCGAGCAGTACTTC. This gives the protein CASRTSDDCEQYF.

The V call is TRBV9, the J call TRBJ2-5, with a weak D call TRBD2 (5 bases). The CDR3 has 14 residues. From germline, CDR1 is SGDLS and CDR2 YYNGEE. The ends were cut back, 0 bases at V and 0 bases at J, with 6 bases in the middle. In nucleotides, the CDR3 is TGTGCCAGCAGCGTAGCGGACTACCAAGAGACCCAGTACTTC. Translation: CASSVADYQETQYF.

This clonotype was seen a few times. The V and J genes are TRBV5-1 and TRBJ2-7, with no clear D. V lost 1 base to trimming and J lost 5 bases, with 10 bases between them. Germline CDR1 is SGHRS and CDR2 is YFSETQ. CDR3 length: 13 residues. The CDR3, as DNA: TGCGCCAGCAGCTTGTGGCGTGCCGACGAGCAGTACTTC. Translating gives CASSLWRADEQYF.

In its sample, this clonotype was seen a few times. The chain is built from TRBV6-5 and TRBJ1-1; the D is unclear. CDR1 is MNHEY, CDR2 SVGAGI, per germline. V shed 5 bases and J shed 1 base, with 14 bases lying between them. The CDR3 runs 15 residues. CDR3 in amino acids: CASSPDSGRNTEAFF. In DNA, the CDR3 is TGTGCCAGCAGTCCCGACTCTGGACGGAACACTGAAGCTTTCTTT.

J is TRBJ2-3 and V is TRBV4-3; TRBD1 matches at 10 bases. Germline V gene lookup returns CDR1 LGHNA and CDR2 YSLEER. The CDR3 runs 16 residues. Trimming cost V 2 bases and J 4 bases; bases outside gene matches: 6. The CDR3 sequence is CASSQPDRGLADTQYF. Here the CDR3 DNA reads TGCGCCAGCAGCCAACCCGACAGGGGGCTCGCAGATACGCAGTATTTT.

CDR3 DNA: TGTGCCAGCGGGGGAGGGACAGGGCACGAGCAGTACTTC. Translation gives CASGGGTGHEQYF. The chain couples TRBV12-3 or TRBV12-4 to TRBJ2-7, with 9 bases matching TRBD1. The CDR3 is 13 amino acids. Unmatched junction bases numbered 7, after V lost 8 bases and J lost 5 bases.

CDR3 amino acids: CASSLRDRVKKLFF. The CDR3 bases are TGTGCCAGCAGCTTGAGGGACAGGGTTAAAAAACTGTTTTTT. This sequence joins TRBV11-2 and TRBJ1-4, with 9 bases matching TRBD1. J was trimmed by 9 bases and V by 3 bases; bases with no gene match: 5. Per germline, CDR1 SGHAT and CDR2 FQNNGV. This CDR3 region has 14 residues.

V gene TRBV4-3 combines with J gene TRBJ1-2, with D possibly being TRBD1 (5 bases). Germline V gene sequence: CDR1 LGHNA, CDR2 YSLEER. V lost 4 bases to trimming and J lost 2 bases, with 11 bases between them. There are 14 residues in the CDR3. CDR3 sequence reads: CASSRADINYGYTF. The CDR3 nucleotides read TGCGCCAGCAGCCGAGCGGACATCAACTATGGCTACACCTTC.

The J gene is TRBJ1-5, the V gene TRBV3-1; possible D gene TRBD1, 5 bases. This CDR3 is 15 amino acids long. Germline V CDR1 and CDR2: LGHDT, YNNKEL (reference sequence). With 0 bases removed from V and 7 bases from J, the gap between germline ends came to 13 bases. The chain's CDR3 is CASSQDRGSWQPQHF. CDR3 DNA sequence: TGTGCCAGCAGCCAAGATAGGGGTTCGTGGCAGCCCCAGCATTTT.

This CDR3 is CASSLAVTGGGEKLFF. The CDR3 DNA sequence: TGTGCCAGCAGCTTGGCGGTGACAGGGGGCGGTGAAAAACTGTTTTTT. The gene calls are TRBV5-5 and TRBJ1-4; TRBD1 agrees at 10 bases. Germline values: CDR1 SGHKS, CDR2 YYEKEE (reference sequence). V lost 0 bases to trimming and J lost 7 bases; unmatched junction nucleotides: 6. The CDR3 is made up of 16 amino acids.

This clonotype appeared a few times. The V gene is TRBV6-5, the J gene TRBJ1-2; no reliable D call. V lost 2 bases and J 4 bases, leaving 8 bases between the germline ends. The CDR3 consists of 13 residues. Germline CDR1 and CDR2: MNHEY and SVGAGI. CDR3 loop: CASSYGRAYGYTF. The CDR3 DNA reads TGTGCCAGCAGTTACGGGAGGGCCTATGGCTACACCTTC.

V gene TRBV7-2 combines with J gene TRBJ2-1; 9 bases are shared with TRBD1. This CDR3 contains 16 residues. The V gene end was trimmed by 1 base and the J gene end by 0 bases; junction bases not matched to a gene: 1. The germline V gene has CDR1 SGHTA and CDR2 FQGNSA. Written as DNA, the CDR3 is TGTGCCAGCAGCTTAGGACAGGGGGTCTCCTACAATGAGCAGTTCTTC. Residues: CASSLGQGVSYNEQFF.

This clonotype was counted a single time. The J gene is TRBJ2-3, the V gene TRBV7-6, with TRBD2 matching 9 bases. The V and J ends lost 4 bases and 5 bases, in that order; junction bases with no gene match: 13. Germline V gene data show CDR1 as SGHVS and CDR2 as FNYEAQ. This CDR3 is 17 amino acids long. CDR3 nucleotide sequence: TGTGCCAGCAGCTCTTCGATAGCGGGGGACCAAGGAGATACGCAGTATTTT. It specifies CASSSSIAGDQGDTQYF.

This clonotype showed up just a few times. DNA for the CDR3: TGTGCCATACTATCGCAGGGGGAGGCCAACGTCCTGACTTTC. Translated, it gives CAILSQGEANVLTF. The chain combines TRBV10-3 with TRBJ2-6; 7 nucleotides align to TRBD1. Germline trimming cut 9 bases from V and 6 bases from J; bases unmatched to any gene: 8. Germline V gene sequence: CDR1 ENHRY, CDR2 SYGVKD. The CDR3 consists of 14 residues.

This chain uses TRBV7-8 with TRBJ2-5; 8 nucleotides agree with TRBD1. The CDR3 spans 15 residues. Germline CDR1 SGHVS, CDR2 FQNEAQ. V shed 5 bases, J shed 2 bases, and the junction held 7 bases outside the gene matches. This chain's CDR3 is CASSDPRQGQETQYF. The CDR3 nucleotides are TGTGCCAGCAGCGATCCGCGACAGGGGCAAGAGACCCAGTACTTC.

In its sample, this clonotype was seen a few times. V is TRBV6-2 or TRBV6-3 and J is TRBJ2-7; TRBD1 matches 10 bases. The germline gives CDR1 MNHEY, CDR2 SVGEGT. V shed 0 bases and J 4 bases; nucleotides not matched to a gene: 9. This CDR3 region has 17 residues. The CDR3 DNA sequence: TGTGCCAGCAGTTACTCGATTTTGGGGACAGGGGAGTACGAGCAGTACTTC. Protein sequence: CASSYSILGTGEYEQYF.

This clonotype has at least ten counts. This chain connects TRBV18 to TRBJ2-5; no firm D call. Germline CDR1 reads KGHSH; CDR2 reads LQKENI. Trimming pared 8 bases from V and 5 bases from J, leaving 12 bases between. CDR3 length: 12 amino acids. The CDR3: CASSTGRETQYF. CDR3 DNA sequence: TGTGCCAGCAGTACCGGACGGGAGACCCAGTACTTC.

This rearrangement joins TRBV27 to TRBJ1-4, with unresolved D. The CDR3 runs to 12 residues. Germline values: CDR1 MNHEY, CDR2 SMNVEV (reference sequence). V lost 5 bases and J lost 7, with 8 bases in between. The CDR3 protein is CASSQRIEKLFF. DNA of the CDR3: TGTGCCAGCAGTCAGAGAATTGAAAAACTGTTTTTT.

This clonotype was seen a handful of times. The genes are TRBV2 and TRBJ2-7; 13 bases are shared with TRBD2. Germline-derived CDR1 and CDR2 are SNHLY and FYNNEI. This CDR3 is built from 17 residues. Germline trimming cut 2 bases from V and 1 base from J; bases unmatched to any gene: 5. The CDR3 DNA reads TGTGCCAGCAGTGAAAGGACTAGCGGGGGACATTCCTACGAGCAGTACTTC. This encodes CASSERTSGGHSYEQYF. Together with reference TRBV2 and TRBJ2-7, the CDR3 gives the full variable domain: EPEVTQTPSHQVTQMGQEVILRCVPISNHLYFYWYRQILGQKVEFLVSFYNNEISEKSEIFDDQFSVERPDGSNFTLKIRSTKLEDSAMYFCASSERTSGGHSYEQYFGPGTRLTVT.

CDR3 bases: TGTGCCAGCAGTGGCCCCCGAGGGGGGATTACAGATACGCAGTATTTT. Its protein product is CASSGPRGGITDTQYF. J is TRBJ2-3 and V is TRBV28, with D perhaps being TRBD1 or TRBD2 (6 bases each). This CDR3 spans 16 amino acids. CDR1 MDHEN and CDR2 SYDVKM come from the germline V gene. Trimming took off 5 bases at V and 3 bases at J, with 18 bases between the two ends.